A single sample is the source of the 2 T cell receptor beta chains below, sequenced in a study of response to subunit inactivated influenza vaccine. In TCRdb, the RT-PCR reads were re-called with MiXCR into one record per CDR3 protein. The sample gives some 500,000 distinct CDR3 sequences, 13% of which show up once; under 15% is in the top ten. The sample consisted of PBMCs from blood, taken 45 days after vaccination. The receptor source for this set is a man over 45 who received an inactivated influenza vaccine.

The V gene is TRBV7-9, the J gene TRBJ2-3, with D unresolved. V lost 2 bases, J lost 0 bases, and 15 bases lay in between. The CDR3 totals 17 residues. Per the germline V gene, CDR1 is SEHNR and CDR2 is FQNEAQ (reference sequence). CDR3 amino acids: CASSLPPTLASTDTQYF. In DNA form, the CDR3 reads TGTGCCAGCAGCTTACCCCCAACCCTTGCTAGCACAGATACGCAGTATTTT.

This clonotype was found a few times. V and J are TRBV20-1 and TRBJ2-1, with 12 positions matching TRBD2. The V gene's germline CDR1 is DFQATT and CDR2 SNEGSKA (reference sequence). The CDR3 consists of 15 residues. The DNA of the CDR3 is TGCAGCTCGGATAAGACTAGCGGGAGAATGGATGAGCAGTTCTTC. Protein sequence: CSSDKTSGRMDEQFF.